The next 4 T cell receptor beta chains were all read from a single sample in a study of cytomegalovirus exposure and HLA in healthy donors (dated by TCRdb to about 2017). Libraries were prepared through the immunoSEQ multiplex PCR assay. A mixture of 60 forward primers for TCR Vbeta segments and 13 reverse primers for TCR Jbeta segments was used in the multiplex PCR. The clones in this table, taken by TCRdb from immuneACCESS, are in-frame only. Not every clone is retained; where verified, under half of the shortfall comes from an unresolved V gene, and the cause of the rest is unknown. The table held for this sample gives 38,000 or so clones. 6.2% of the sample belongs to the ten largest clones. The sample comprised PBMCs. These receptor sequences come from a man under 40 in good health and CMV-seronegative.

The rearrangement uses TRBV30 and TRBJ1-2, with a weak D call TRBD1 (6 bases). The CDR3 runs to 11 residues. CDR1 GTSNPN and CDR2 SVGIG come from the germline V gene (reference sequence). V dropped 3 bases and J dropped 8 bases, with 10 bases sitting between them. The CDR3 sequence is CAWSPGVGYTF. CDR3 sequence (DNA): TGTGCCTGGAGCCCAGGGGTCGGCTACACCTTC.

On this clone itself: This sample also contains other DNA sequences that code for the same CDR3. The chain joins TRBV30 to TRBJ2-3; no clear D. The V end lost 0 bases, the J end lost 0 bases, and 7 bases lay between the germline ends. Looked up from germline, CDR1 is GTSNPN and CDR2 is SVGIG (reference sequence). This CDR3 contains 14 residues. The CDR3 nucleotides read TGTGCCTGGAGTGTGTCACAAAGCACAGATACGCAGTATTTT. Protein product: CAWSVSQSTDTQYF.

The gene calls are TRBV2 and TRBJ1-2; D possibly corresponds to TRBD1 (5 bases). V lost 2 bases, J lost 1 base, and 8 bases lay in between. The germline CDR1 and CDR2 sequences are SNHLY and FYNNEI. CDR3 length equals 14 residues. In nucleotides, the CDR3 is TGTGCCAGCAGTGAAAGGGGTTTTAACTATGGCTACACCTTC. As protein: CASSERGFNYGYTF.

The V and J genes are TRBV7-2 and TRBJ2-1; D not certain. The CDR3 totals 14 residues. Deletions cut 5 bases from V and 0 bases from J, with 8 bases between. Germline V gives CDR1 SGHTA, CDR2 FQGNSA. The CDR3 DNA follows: TGTGCCAGCAGCCCCGGCGGCTCCTACAATGAGCAGTTCTTC. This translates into CASSPGGSYNEQFF.